This is a list of T cell receptor beta chains from one sample in a study of blood T cells in healthy people across ages. From the 5' RACE reads, TCRdb called clonotypes with MiXCR, one entry per CDR3 protein. Of 1.5 million to 2 million distinct CDR3 sequences listed, roughly 52% are singletons. The sequencing sample was made of blood. The receptors were sampled from a woman aged 40 to 50 in good health. The CDR3 runs from the conserved cysteine through the conserved F or W. A D gene is named only where the DNA matches it firmly. Clone size is not always given. Where it is, it says once, few, many or a class for expanded clones.

TRBJ2-3 TRBV27 NA TRBD1 CASSSDRATDTQYF TGTGCCAGCAGCTCCGACAGGGCTACAGATACGCAGTATTTT
TRBJ2-1 TRBV12-3/TRBV12-4 NA TRBD2 CASSSPSGGLLEFF TGTGCCAGCAGTTCCCCTAGCGGGGGCCTCCTTGAGTTCTTC
TRBJ2-7 TRBV20-1 few NA CSALRGGDGQYF TGCAGTGCTCTAAGAGGGGGGGACGGGCAGTACTTC
TRBJ2-1 TRBV20-1 NA NA CSARDGAAYNEQFF TGCAGTGCTAGAGATGGGGCGGCGTACAATGAGCAGTTCTTC
TRBJ2-1 TRBV6-6 NA NA CASTSGVSSYNEQFF TGTGCCAGCACCTCGGGCGTAAGCTCCTACAATGAGCAGTTCTTC
TRBJ2-1 TRBV24-1 NA NA CATSDSTWNEQFF TGTGCCACCAGTGATTCGACTTGGAATGAGCAGTTCTTC
TRBJ2-3 TRBV28 NA NA CASRDRPHGAASLVDTQYF TGTGCCAGCAGGGATCGTCCCCACGGGGCAGCGAGTTTGGTAGATACGCAGTATTTT
TRBJ2-1 TRBV12-3/TRBV12-4 NA NA CASSLAPITYQFF TGTGCCAGCAGTTTAGCCCCAATAACGTACCAGTTCTTC
TRBJ2-7 TRBV5-1 NA TRBD1 CASSLPGQGISLYEQYF TGCGCCAGCAGCTTGCCGGGACAGGGGATTTCGTTGTACGAGCAGTACTTC
TRBJ2-5 TRBV7-9 few NA CASTLTGIGQETQYF TGTGCCAGCACCCTCACTGGGATTGGTCAAGAGACCCAGTACTTC
TRBJ2-7 TRBV2 NA NA CATGGAPYEQYF TGTGCCACTGGAGGGGCTCCCTACGAGCAGTACTTC
TRBJ2-7 TRBV7-8 NA NA CASTVDQGHYEQYF TGTGCCAGCACTGTAGACCAGGGACACTACGAGCAGTACTTC
TRBJ2-7 TRBV20-1 NA TRBD1 CSREDRGSYEQYF TGCAGCAGGGAGGACAGGGGATCCTACGAGCAGTACTTC
TRBJ2-5 TRBV3-1 few NA CASSQDGEGQETQYF TGTGCCAGCAGCCAAGATGGAGAGGGGCAAGAGACCCAGTACTTC
TRBJ2-3 TRBV13 NA NA CATSHTTDTQYF TGTGCCACCTCACATACCACAGATACGCAGTATTTT
TRBJ2-1 TRBV20-1 NA NA CSARDSSSYNEQFF TGCAGTGCTAGGGACAGTAGCTCCTACAATGAGCAGTTCTTC
TRBJ2-5 TRBV7-9 few NA CASSLVATPQETQYF TGTGCCAGCAGCTTAGTTGCGACTCCCCAAGAGACCCAGTACTTC
TRBJ1-1 TRBV7-9 NA TRBD1 CASSPPGTANTEAFF TGTGCCAGCAGCCCGCCAGGGACAGCGAACACTGAAGCTTTCTTT
TRBJ2-7 TRBV7-2 NA NA CASGPDGSSYEQYF TGTGCCAGCGGCCCAGACGGAAGCTCCTACGAGCAGTACTTC
TRBJ1-2 TRBV7-9 few NA CASSLTHQGGYTF TGTGCCAGCAGCCTCACTCATCAAGGGGGCTACACCTTC
TRBJ2-1 TRBV5-6 NA TRBD1 CASSATGTGGYNEQFF TGTGCCAGCAGCGCGACCGGGACAGGGGGCTACAATGAGCAGTTCTTC
TRBJ1-4 TRBV7-2 few NA CASSLGAVGKLFF TGTGCCAGCAGCTTAGGGGCAGTGGGAAAACTGTTTTTT
TRBJ2-1 TRBV6-2/TRBV6-3 few NA CASKPGTSYNEQFF TGTGCCAGCAAGCCTGGGACCTCCTACAATGAGCAGTTCTTC
TRBJ2-5 TRBV29-1 NA TRBD1 CSAWAGGNEQYF TGCAGCGCCTGGGCAGGGGGCAATGAGCAGTACTTC
TRBJ2-5 TRBV20-1 NA NA CSARVPGTRKETQYF TGCAGTGCTAGAGTGCCCGGGACAAGGAAAGAGACCCAGTACTTC
TRBJ2-5 TRBV20-1 NA TRBD1 CSARGTGPRRETQYF TGCAGTGCTAGAGGGACAGGCCCACGCAGGGAGACCCAGTACTTC
TRBJ1-2 TRBV6-5 few NA CATVTGRSSYTF TGTGCCACCGTGACAGGTCGATCAAGCTACACCTTC
TRBJ2-7 TRBV7-2 few NA CASSLIPEGGYEQYF TGTGCCAGCAGCCTTATTCCGGAGGGGGGATACGAGCAGTACTTC
TRBJ1-1 TRBV7-6 few NA CASSSGTGDTEAFF TGTGCCAGCAGCTCCGGGACCGGGGACACTGAAGCTTTCTTT
TRBJ1-1 TRBV23-1 NA NA CASSQYPLGVVTEAFF TGCGCCAGCAGTCAGTATCCGCTGGGGGTGGTCACTGAAGCTTTCTTT
TRBJ2-3 TRBV7-2 NA TRBD1 CASSFRGQRTDTQYF TGTGCCAGCAGCTTTAGGGGGCAACGCACAGATACGCAGTATTTT
TRBJ2-5 TRBV7-2 few TRBD2 CASRPTSGGGETQYF TGTGCCAGCAGGCCCACTAGCGGGGGTGGGGAGACCCAGTACTTC
TRBJ2-3 TRBV10-2 NA TRBD2 CASSRLAGDYTDTQYF TGCGCCAGCAGTCGACTAGCGGGGGATTACACAGATACGCAGTATTTT
TRBJ2-7 TRBV20-1 few NA CSARDWRGPYEQYF TGCAGTGCTAGAGACTGGCGGGGACCCTACGAGCAGTACTTC
TRBJ2-1 TRBV3-1 NA NA CASSQAPVGDEQFF TGTGCCAGCAGCCAAGCCCCGGTCGGGGATGAGCAGTTCTTC
TRBJ2-1 TRBV6-5 NA NA CASSSRDKYNEQFF TGTGCCAGCAGTTCACGGGACAAGTACAATGAGCAGTTCTTC
TRBJ2-7 TRBV6-4 NA TRBD1 CASSATGALNEQYF TGTGCCAGCAGCGCGACAGGGGCCCTAAACGAGCAGTACTTC
TRBJ2-1 TRBV20-1 NA TRBD2 CSARGASGGSLYNEQFF TGCAGTGCTAGGGGGGCTAGCGGGGGGAGTTTGTACAATGAGCAGTTCTTC
TRBJ1-1 TRBV12-3/TRBV12-4 NA TRBD1 CASTTSGTGEWAFF TGTGCCAGCACCACCTCCGGGACAGGGGAATGGGCTTTCTTT
TRBJ2-7 TRBV12-3/TRBV12-4 few TRBD1 CASSYRGRPYEQYF TGTGCCAGCAGTTACAGGGGAAGGCCCTACGAGCAGTACTTC
TRBJ1-2 TRBV5-1 NA TRBD1 CASSWRDRGRTDYGYTF TGCGCCAGCAGCTGGAGGGACAGGGGTAGGACGGACTATGGCTACACCTTC
TRBJ2-3 TRBV7-8 many TRBD2 CASSSRGGRTDTQYF TGTGCCAGCAGCTCCCGGGGGGGCCGGACAGATACGCAGTATTTT
TRBJ2-6 TRBV12-3/TRBV12-4 few NA CASRGVAGANVLTF TGTGCCAGCAGAGGGGTGGCTGGGGCCAACGTCCTGACTTTC
TRBJ2-5 TRBV2 few NA CASIGRDGKTQYF TGTGCCAGCATCGGCAGGGACGGGAAGACCCAGTACTTC
TRBJ2-5 TRBV20-1 few TRBD2 CSAKASGGVETQYF TGCAGTGCTAAAGCTAGCGGGGGGGTGGAGACCCAGTACTTC
TRBJ1-1 TRBV5-1 NA NA CASSPGAREAFF TGCGCCAGCAGCCCGGGGGCGCGGGAAGCTTTCTTT
TRBJ2-7 TRBV5-1 NA NA CASSFLRYEQYF TGCGCCAGCAGCTTTCTCCGCTACGAGCAGTACTTC
TRBJ2-2 TRBV6-5 NA NA CASSWQGNTGELFF TGTGCCAGCAGTTGGCAGGGGAACACCGGGGAGCTGTTTTTT
TRBJ2-5 TRBV27 few NA CASSPKRRKETQYF TGTGCCAGCAGCCCGAAGAGACGGAAAGAGACCCAGTACTTC
TRBJ2-2 TRBV2 NA NA CASIRWTTGELFF TGTGCCAGCATAAGATGGACCACCGGGGAGCTGTTTTTT
TRBJ1-1 TRBV5-1 NA NA CASSLVGANTEAFF TGCGCCAGCAGCTTGGTAGGGGCGAACACTGAAGCTTTCTTT
TRBJ1-2 TRBV7-9 NA TRBD1 CASSLDRVVYGYTF TGTGCCAGCAGCCTCGACAGGGTCGTCTATGGCTACACCTTC
TRBJ1-1 TRBV6-1 NA NA CASSPMRPGAWVATNTEAFF TGTGCCAGCAGCCCCATGCGTCCAGGGGCATGGGTGGCAACGAACACTGAAGCTTTCTTT
TRBJ2-7 TRBV10-2 NA NA CASRVSVDSYNEQYF TGCGCCAGCAGGGTTAGCGTTGACTCCTACAATGAGCAGTACTTC
TRBJ2-7 TRBV6-5 NA TRBD2 CASSALGSGESNEQYF TGTGCCAGCAGTGCCCTTGGTAGCGGGGAGTCTAACGAGCAGTACTTC